This T cell receptor beta chain was profiled in a study of blood T cell repertoires in COVID-19. As for the study in general: Sites in the United States, Italy and Spain provided acute and convalescent COVID-19 samples. Nucleic acid was either cDNA or gDNA, and it came from T cells, B-cell-depleted T cells, or PBMCs.

CDR3 length: 15 residues. Germline CDR1 and CDR2: MRHNA and SNTAGT. With 4 bases clipped from V and 1 base from J, the junction kept 2 bases outside the gene matches. Seattle researchers signed up patients amid active infection and tracked them longitudinally. Assay used: immunoSEQ multiplex PCR; TCRdb lists only in-frame clones, some missing. The profile shows 180,000 or so clones, over 65% of them singletons. Only a few counts were recorded for this clone. The chain carries TRBV6-4 and TRBJ2-2, with 8 bases identical to TRBD2. Sequenced: peripheral blood. This TCR derives from a person between 65 and 79 years old with COVID-19, enrolled during active disease. The CDR3 nucleotides read TGTGCCAGCAGTGCGCTAGCGGGGAACACCGGGGAGCTGTTTTTT. Protein: CASSALAGNTGELFF.